This T cell receptor beta chain was identified during a study of CD4 T cells in relation to SARS-CoV-2 and coronaviruses. Study in general: After roughly ten days of antigen culture, PBMC TCR beta CDR3s were sequenced.

CEF-cultured naive and memory CD4+ T cell DNA got survey-level sequencing. Method: immunoSEQ multiplex PCR; TCRdb's copy keeps in-frame clones and lacks some. The sample consists of about 36,000 clones, about 80% of them appearing once. The CDR3 loop spans 16 amino acids. Germline assignment: CDR1 SGHRS and CDR2 YFSETQ. V was shortened by 2 bases and J by 1 base, with 12 bases between the two germline ends. This clone was counted only a few times. What it binds is not known. The chain combines TRBV5-1 with TRBJ2-2, with D possibly being TRBD1 or TRBD2 (5 bases each). The receptor was isolated from an adult with COVID-19. The material sequenced was memory CD4+ T cells from PBMCs, cultured in vitro. The CDR3 loop is CASSLRGRRNTGELFF. Written as DNA, the CDR3 is TGCGCCAGCAGCTTAAGGGGACGCAGGAACACCGGGGAGCTGTTTTTT.